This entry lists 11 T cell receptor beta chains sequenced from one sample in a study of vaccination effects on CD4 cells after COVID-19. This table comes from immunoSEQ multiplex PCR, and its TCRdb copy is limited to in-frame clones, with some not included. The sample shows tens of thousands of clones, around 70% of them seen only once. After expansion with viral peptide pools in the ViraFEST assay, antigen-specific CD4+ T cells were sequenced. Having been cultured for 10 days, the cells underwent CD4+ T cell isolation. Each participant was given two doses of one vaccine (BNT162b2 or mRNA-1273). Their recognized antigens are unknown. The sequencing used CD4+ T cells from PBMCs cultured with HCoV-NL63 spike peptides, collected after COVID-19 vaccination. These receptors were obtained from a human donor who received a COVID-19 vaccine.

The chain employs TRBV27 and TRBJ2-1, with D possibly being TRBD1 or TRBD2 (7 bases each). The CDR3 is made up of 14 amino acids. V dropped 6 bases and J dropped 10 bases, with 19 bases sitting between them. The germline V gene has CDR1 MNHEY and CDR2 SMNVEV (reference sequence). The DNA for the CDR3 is TGTGCCAGCAGGGACAGGCCCGGGGGGAGAGAGCAGTTCTTC. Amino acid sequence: CASRDRPGGREQFF.

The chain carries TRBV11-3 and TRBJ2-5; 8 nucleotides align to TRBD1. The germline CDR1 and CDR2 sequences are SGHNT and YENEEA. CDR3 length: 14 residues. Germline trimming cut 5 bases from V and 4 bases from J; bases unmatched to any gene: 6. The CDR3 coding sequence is TGTGCCAGCAGCCTATCTCAGGGGGCAGAGACCCAGTACTTC. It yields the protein CASSLSQGAETQYF.

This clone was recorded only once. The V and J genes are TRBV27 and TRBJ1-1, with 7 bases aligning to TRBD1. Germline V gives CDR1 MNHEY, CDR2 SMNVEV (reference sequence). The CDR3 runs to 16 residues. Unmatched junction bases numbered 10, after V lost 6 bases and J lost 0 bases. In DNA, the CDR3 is TGTGCCAGCAGAAGATTGGACAGGTCCATGAACACTGAAGCTTTCTTT. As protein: CASRRLDRSMNTEAFF.

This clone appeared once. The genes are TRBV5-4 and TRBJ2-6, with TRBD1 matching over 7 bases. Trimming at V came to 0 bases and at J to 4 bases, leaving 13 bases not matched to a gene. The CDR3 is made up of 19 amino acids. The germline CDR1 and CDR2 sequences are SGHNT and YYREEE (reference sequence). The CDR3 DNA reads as TGTGCCAGCAGCTTGGTAGGCCGACAGGGAAGGAAGGGGGCCAACGTCCTGACTTTC. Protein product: CASSLVGRQGRKGANVLTF.

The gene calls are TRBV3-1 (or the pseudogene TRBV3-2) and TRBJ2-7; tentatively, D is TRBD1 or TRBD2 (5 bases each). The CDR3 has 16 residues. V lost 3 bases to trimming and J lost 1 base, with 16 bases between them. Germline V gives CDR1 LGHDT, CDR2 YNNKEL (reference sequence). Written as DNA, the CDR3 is TGTGCCAGCAGCCAGGATGTGGGGACCGCATCCTACGAGCAGTACTTC. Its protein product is CASSQDVGTASYEQYF.

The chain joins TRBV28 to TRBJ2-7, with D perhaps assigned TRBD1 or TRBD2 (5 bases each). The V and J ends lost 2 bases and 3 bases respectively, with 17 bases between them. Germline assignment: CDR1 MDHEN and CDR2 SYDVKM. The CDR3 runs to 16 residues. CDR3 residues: CASSLISGQGSYEQYF. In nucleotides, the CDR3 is TGTGCCAGCAGTTTAATTTCGGGGCAGGGTAGCTACGAGCAGTACTTC.

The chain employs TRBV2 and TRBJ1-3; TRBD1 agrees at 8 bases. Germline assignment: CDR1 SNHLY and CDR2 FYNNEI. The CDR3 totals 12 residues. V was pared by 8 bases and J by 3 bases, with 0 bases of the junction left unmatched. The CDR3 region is CASGQGGNTIYF. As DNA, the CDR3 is TGTGCCAGCGGACAGGGTGGAAACACCATATATTTT.

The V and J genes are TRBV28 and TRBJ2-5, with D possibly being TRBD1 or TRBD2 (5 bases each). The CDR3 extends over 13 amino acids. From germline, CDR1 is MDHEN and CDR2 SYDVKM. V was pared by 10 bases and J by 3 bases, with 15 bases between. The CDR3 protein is CATGAGQKETQYF. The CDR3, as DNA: TGTGCCACCGGGGCCGGCCAGAAAGAGACCCAGTACTTC.

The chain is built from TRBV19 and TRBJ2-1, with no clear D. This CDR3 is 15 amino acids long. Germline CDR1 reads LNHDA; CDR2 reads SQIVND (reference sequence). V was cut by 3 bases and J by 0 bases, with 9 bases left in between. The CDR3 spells CASSILGSSYNEQFF. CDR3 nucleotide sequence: TGTGCCAGTAGTATTCTGGGAAGCTCCTACAATGAGCAGTTCTTC.

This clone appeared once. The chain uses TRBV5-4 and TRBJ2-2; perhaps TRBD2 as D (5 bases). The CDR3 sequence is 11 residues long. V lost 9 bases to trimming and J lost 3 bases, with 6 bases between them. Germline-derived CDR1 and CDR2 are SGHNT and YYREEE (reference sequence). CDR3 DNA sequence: TGTGCCACCGGGGACACCGGGGAGCTGTTTTTT. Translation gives CATGDTGELFF.

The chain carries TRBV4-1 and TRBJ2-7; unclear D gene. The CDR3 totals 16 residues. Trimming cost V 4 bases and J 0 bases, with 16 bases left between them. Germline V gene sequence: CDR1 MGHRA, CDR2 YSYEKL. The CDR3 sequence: CASSPRGTLSSYEQYF. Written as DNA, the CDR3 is TGCGCCAGCAGCCCCCGAGGTACCCTGAGCTCCTACGAGCAGTACTTC.